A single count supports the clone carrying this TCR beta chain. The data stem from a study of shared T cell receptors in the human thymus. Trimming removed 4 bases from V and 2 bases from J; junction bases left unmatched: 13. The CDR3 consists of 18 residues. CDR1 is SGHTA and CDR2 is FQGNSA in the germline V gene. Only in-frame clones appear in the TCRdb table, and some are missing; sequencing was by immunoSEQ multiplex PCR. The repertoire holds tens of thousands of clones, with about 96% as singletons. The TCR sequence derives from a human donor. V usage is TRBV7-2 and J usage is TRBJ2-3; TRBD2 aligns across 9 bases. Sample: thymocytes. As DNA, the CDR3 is TGTGCCAGCAGCTCGTCCCTTTTCGCTAGCGGGGACACAGATACGCAGTATTTT. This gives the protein CASSSSLFASGDTDTQYF.